This TCR beta chain is drawn from a study of post-analysis software for immune sequencing data. Unique molecular identifiers were built into the TCR beta cDNA libraries. MiXCR, run by TCRdb on the PCR reads, gives a single entry per CDR3 protein. The sample consists of hundreds of thousands of distinct CDR3 sequences, 25% to 30% of them appearing once. Germline V gene lookup returns CDR1 SGHRS and CDR2 YFSETQ. CDR3 length: 16 amino acids. V was pared by 5 bases and J by 4 bases, with 7 bases of the junction left unmatched. This clonotype was counted only a few times. What it binds is not known. Study-wide points: Pronounced co-clustering by F measure was evident among identically batched samples. Comparison with controls showed significantly lower normalized Chao1 diversity in multiple sclerosis patients. There were five or six TRBV segments more frequent in patients than controls, and TRBV5-6, TRBV5-1 and TRBV20-1 were among them.

The source is a girl between 10 and 17 years old with multiple sclerosis. Sequencing was done on a sample of blood. The rearrangement joins TRBV5-1 to TRBJ2-3; 13 bases match TRBD2. CDR3 nucleotides: TGCGCCAGCAGAATCACTAGCGGGGGGGCCCCAGATACGCAGTATTTT. Amino acid sequence: CASRITSGGAPDTQYF.